This T cell receptor (beta chain) comes out of a study of long-term antiretroviral therapy in people with HIV. Turning to the study itself: The 2015 immediate-ART recommendation came about a decade after the earliest samples.

The assay, immunoSEQ v3.0, was run at survey level. TCRdb's copy holds only in-frame clones and misses some; the assay was immunoSEQ multiplex PCR. Of 20,000 to 25,000 clones in the sample, over 75% were seen once. CDR1 is MNHEY and CDR2 is SMNVEV in the germline V gene (reference sequence). This CDR3 is 16 amino acids long. V was clipped by 3 bases and J by 4 bases; unmatched bases: 8. The count of this clone is one. The sequencing here drew on unsorted PBMCs, taken 2.5 to 2.7 years after starting antiretroviral therapy. This TCR came from a woman aged 50 to 60 with HIV. The V gene is TRBV27, the J gene TRBJ2-3; 9 positions match TRBD1. The CDR3 loop is CASSFGQGRWADTQYF. The CDR3 bases are TGTGCCAGCAGTTTCGGACAGGGGAGGTGGGCAGATACGCAGTATTTT.